A selection of T cell receptor beta chains follows, all from one sample in a study of T cells after yellow fever vaccination. TCRdb re-derived calls from the 5' RACE reads in MiXCR, one entry per CDR3 protein. Seen here are a few hundred thousand distinct CDR3 sequences, 15% to 20% observed once, and the top ten hold roughly 13%. Specimen: PBMCs, collected 15 days after the yellow fever booster vaccination. These receptors originate from a young man who received the YFV17D yellow fever vaccine. The CDR3 runs from the conserved cysteine through the conserved F or W. A D gene is named only where the DNA matches it firmly. For some rows the clone size is stated as once, few or many, or as a class when expanded; others skip it.

v_call,d_call,j_call,clone_size,cdr3_length,cdr3_nt,cdr3_aa
TRBV20-1,.,TRBJ2-3,few,17,TGCAGTGCTAGAAGTTTTACTAGTACCCAAGGCACAGATACGCAGTATTTT,CSARSFTSTQGTDTQYF
TRBV7-2,.,TRBJ2-3,once,13,TGTGCCAGCAGCTTAATGGCGGGAGATACGCAGTATTTT,CASSLMAGDTQYF
TRBV4-1,.,TRBJ2-4,.,15,TGCGCCAGCAGCCAAAAGGACGGTAGGGGGGACATTCAGTACTTC,CASSQKDGRGDIQYF
TRBV7-9,.,TRBJ1-5,few,16,TGTGCCAGCAGCTTCAAGTCAGATCGCGGTTCAGGGCCCCAGCATTTT,CASSFKSDRGSGPQHF
TRBV20-1,.,TRBJ2-7,once,14,TGCAGTGCTAGAGGGGGAGACAGAATTTGGGAGCAGTACTTC,CSARGGDRIWEQYF
TRBV20-1,TRBD2,TRBJ2-3,.,18,TGCAGTGCTAGAGACCCCCGGACTAGGGATGGGAGGGCAGATACGCAGTATTTT,CSARDPRTRDGRADTQYF
TRBV7-2,.,TRBJ2-5,few,12,TGTGCCAGCAAACGCGGGGACGAGACCCAGTACTTC,CASKRGDETQYF
TRBV18,TRBD2,TRBJ2-5,.,15,TGTGCCAGCTCCCGGCCCGGCGGGAGTGGGGAGACCCAGTACTTC,CASSRPGGSGETQYF
TRBV20-1,.,TRBJ2-3,.,14,TGCAGTGCTAGTGATTCTGCGGGCACAGATACGCAGTATTTT,CSASDSAGTDTQYF
TRBV4-3,.,TRBJ2-7,.,13,TGCGCCAGCAGCCCATACTCCAATTACGAGCAGTACTTC,CASSPYSNYEQYF
TRBV7-6,TRBD1,TRBJ1-1,few,16,TGTGCCAGCAGCCCGTGGACAGGGGTGGGCGACACTGAAGCTTTCTTT,CASSPWTGVGDTEAFF
TRBV6-5,TRBD1,TRBJ1-6,.,14,TGTGCCAGCAGTTACGGCTTACAGGGGTCACCCCTCCACTTT,CASSYGLQGSPLHF
TRBV2,.,TRBJ2-5,many,13,TGTGCCAGCAGTCCCCAGGGACGGGAGACCCAGTACTTC,CASSPQGRETQYF
TRBV28,.,TRBJ2-5,few,14,TGTGCCAGCAGCCCCTCGGGAAACCAAGAGACCCAGTACTTC,CASSPSGNQETQYF
TRBV7-2,.,TRBJ2-2,.,15,TGTGCCAGCAGCTTACTTCCGGGGGATACCGGGGAGCTGTTTTTT,CASSLLPGDTGELFF
TRBV28,TRBD1,TRBJ2-3,.,14,TGTGCCACGAAGGGGGGACAGGGACCTATTACGCAGTATTTT,CATKGGQGPITQYF
TRBV28,.,TRBJ1-2,.,14,TGTGCCAGCACCGAACTTGGGAATCCCTATGGCTACACCTTC,CASTELGNPYGYTF
TRBV20-1,TRBD2,TRBJ2-4,.,15,TGCAGTGCTAGAGCAAGGACTAGCGACATGAACATTCAGTACTTC,CSARARTSDMNIQYF
TRBV18,.,TRBJ2-7,few,13,TGTGCCAGCTCATTTTCTACCCTCATTGAGCAGTACTTC,CASSFSTLIEQYF
TRBV7-2,.,TRBJ1-4,.,14,TGTGCCAGCAGCTTAGAACAGGCCGATGAAAAACTGTTTTTT,CASSLEQADEKLFF
TRBV3-1,TRBD2,TRBJ2-5,.,15,TGTGCCAGCAGCCTCCGGACTAGCAGGCAAGAGACCCAGTACTTC,CASSLRTSRQETQYF
TRBV4-2,TRBD1,TRBJ2-7,.,16,TGTGCCAGCAGCCAAGGATCGACAGGGAGCTCCTACGAGCAGTACTTC,CASSQGSTGSSYEQYF
TRBV28,.,TRBJ1-1,.,13,TGTGCCAGCAGTTGGGGGGCGCGTACTGAAGCTTTCTTT,CASSWGARTEAFF
TRBV4-2,.,TRBJ1-6,few,14,TGTGCCAGCAGCCCGACCGGCTATAATTCACCCCTCCACTTT,CASSPTGYNSPLHF
TRBV6-1,.,TRBJ2-4,.,14,TGTGCCAGCGCCCTTGGGGTGGCCAAAAACATTCAGTACTTC,CASALGVAKNIQYF